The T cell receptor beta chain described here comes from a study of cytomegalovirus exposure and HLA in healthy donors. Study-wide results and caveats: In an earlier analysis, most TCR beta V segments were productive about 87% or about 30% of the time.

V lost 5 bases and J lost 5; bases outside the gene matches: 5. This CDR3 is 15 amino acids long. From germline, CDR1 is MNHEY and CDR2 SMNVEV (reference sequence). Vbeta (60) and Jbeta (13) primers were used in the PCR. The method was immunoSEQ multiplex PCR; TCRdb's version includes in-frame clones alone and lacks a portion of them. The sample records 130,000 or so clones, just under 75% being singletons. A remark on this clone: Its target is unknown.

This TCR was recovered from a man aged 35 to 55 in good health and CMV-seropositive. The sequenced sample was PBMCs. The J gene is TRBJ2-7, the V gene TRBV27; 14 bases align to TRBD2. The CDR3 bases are TGTGCCAGCAGTCGGGGACTAGCGGGAGCCCACGAGCAGTACTTC. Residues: CASSRGLAGAHEQYF.